The table lists the clone carrying this TCR beta chain with a few counts. Its specificity is unknown. TCRdb analysed the 5' RACE reads with MiXCR anew, one entry per CDR3 protein. In the table there are approximately 82,000 distinct CDR3 sequences, around 13% of which are singletons. The data are from a study of T-cell memory formation after mild COVID-19. The wider study: Largely donor-specific sequence clusters came from two donors. Regarding the study as a whole: The authors did not confirm SARS-CoV-2 specificity of second-wave clones peaking day 37. CD4+ contracting clones lay mainly in CM and EM, CD8+ ones in EMRA. A subset of responding clones appeared in pre-infection memory, suggesting cross-reactive memory joined.

CDR3 size: 9 residues. The germline CDR1 and CDR2 sequences are SEHNR and FQNEAQ (reference sequence). V dropped 8 bases and J dropped 3 bases, with 1 base sitting between them. The chain is built from TRBV7-9 and TRBJ2-5; D gene ambiguous. The receptor was derived from a man aged 18 to 29 who had mild COVID-19 (a few samples of this study predate the infection). Cell type and time point are not known. Sequencing used PBMCs or a T cell subset sorted from them (not recorded which). CDR3 sequence (DNA): TGTGCCAGCGAAGAGACCCAGTACTTC. Protein sequence: CASEETQYF.